Listed here are 10 T cell receptor beta chains from one sample, sequenced in a study of blood T cell repertoires in COVID-19. Produced via immunoSEQ multiplex PCR; TCRdb's table is partial and in-frame only. Found here are under 250,000 clones, 80% to 85% of them singletons; the top ten hold approximately 3.5%. The specimen was peripheral blood. The receptor set was obtained from a woman under 30 with acute or convalescent COVID-19.

The genes are TRBV19 and TRBJ1-2, with a possible D match to TRBD1 (6 bases). Deletions cut 0 bases from V and 3 bases from J, with 20 bases between. CDR3 length: 18 residues. The germline gives CDR1 LNHDA, CDR2 SQIVND (reference sequence). CDR3 sequence: CASSIDGSGDLKHYGYTF. In DNA, the CDR3 is TGTGCCAGTAGTATAGATGGATCAGGGGACCTTAAGCACTATGGCTACACCTTC.

In DNA, the CDR3 is TGTGCCACCAGTGATCTAGTAGCGGGAGAAGTAGATACGCAGTATTTT. This encodes CATSDLVAGEVDTQYF. J is TRBJ2-3 and V is TRBV24-1; 9 positions agree with TRBD2. This CDR3 has 16 amino acids. Germline V CDR1 and CDR2: KGHDR, SFDVKD. J lost 5 bases, V lost 3 bases, and 8 bases had no gene match.

The gene calls are TRBV3-1 (or the pseudogene TRBV3-2) and TRBJ1-4, with D uncertain. The germline gives CDR1 LGHDT, CDR2 YNNKEL (reference sequence). Trimming took off 0 bases at V and 0 bases at J, with 8 bases between the two ends. This CDR3 spans 16 amino acids. The CDR3 is CASSQDVGATNEKLFF. The CDR3 bases are TGTGCCAGCAGCCAAGATGTCGGAGCAACTAATGAAAAACTGTTTTTT.

The J gene is TRBJ2-7, the V gene TRBV4-3, with TRBD1 matching 9 bases. Germline V gene data show CDR1 as LGHNA and CDR2 as YSLEER. V shed 0 bases and J 4 bases; nucleotides not matched to a gene: 7. This CDR3 is built from 16 residues. CDR3 DNA: TGCGCCAGCAGCCAAGACCGGACAGGGGTAGGGTACGAGCAGTACTTC. Encoded protein: CASSQDRTGVGYEQYF.

The genes are TRBV3-1 (or the pseudogene TRBV3-2) and TRBJ2-7; the match to TRBD1 covers 7 bases. CDR3 length equals 15 residues. Germline V gene data show CDR1 as LGHDT and CDR2 as YNNKEL (reference sequence). V dropped 3 bases and J dropped 4; count of bases not matched to a gene: 9. In nucleotides, the CDR3 is TGTGCCAGCAGCCAGAACTCCGGGACAGCTTACGAGCAGTACTTC. This translates into CASSQNSGTAYEQYF.

The chain joins TRBV28 to TRBJ1-1; a possible D gene is TRBD1 (5 bases). V lost 6 bases and J lost 0, with 14 bases in between. Looked up from germline, CDR1 is MDHEN and CDR2 is SYDVKM. CDR3 length equals 15 residues. As DNA, the CDR3 is TGTGCCAGCAGACACGACAGCGTCATGAACACTGAAGCTTTCTTT. Translated: CASRHDSVMNTEAFF.

The rearrangement joins TRBV7-9 to TRBJ1-4; tentative D call: TRBD1 (5 bases). Germline V CDR1 and CDR2: SEHNR, FQNEAQ (reference sequence). The length of the CDR3 is 14 residues. The V end was cut by 5 bases, the J end by 6 bases, with 13 bases between. The CDR3, as DNA: TGTGCCAGCAGCCGGGGGAGGGCCTATGAAAAACTGTTTTTT. Translating it yields CASSRGRAYEKLFF.

This clone came up once. This rearrangement joins TRBV27 to TRBJ2-7; 8 bases map to TRBD1. Germline values: CDR1 MNHEY, CDR2 SMNVEV (reference sequence). With V trimmed by 6 bases and J by 5 bases, 15 bases remained unmatched. The CDR3 runs to 16 residues. The CDR3 sequence: CASSSLVAQGVHEQYF. CDR3 in DNA: TGTGCCAGCAGCTCCCTCGTGGCACAGGGGGTCCACGAGCAGTACTTC.

The gene calls are TRBV5-1 and TRBJ1-2; 8 positions match TRBD1. CDR1 and CDR2 (germline): SGHRS, YFSETQ. There are 14 residues in the CDR3. With 4 bases clipped from V and 4 bases from J, the junction kept 6 bases outside the gene matches. CDR3 nucleotide sequence: TGCGCCAGCAGCGATCCAGGGGGCGCCTATGGCTACACCTTC. Amino acid sequence: CASSDPGGAYGYTF.

This clone was detected only a few times. V usage is TRBV4-3 and J usage is TRBJ1-6; no clear D. Germline CDR1 and CDR2: LGHNA and YSLEER. CDR3 length equals 15 residues. Deletions cut 4 bases from V and 7 bases from J, with 14 bases between. The CDR3 is CASSLRGLGNSPLHF. For the CDR3, the DNA is TGCGCCAGCAGCCTACGCGGACTAGGGAATTCACCCCTCCACTTT.